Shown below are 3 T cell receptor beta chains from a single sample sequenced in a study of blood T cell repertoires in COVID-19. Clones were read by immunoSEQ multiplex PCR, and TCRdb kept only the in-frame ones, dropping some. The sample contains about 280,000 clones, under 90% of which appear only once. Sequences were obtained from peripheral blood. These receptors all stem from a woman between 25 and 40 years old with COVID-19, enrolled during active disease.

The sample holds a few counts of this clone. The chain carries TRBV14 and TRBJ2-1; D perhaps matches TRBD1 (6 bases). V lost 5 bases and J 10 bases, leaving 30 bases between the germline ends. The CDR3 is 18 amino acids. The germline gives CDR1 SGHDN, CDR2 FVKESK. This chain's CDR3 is CASSFLFHRDNGAREQFF. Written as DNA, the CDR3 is TGTGCCAGCAGCTTTCTCTTCCACAGGGATAACGGGGCTCGGGAGCAGTTCTTC.

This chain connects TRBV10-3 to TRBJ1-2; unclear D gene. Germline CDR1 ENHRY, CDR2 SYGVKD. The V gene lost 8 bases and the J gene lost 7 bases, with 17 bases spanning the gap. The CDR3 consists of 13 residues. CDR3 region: CAIHERGLGGYTF. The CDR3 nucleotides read TGTGCCATCCACGAAAGAGGGCTTGGTGGCTACACCTTC.

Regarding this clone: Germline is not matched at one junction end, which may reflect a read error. The CDR3 protein is CAIRTGVKTEAFF. The CDR3 nucleotides are TGTGCCATTAGGACAGGGGTGAAAACTGAAGCTTTCTTT. The gene calls are TRBV28 and TRBJ1-1; 9 bases align to TRBD1. Germline V gene sequence: CDR1 MDHEN, CDR2 SYDVKM. The CDR3 sequence is 13 residues long.